Listed here are 26 T cell receptor beta chains from one sample, sequenced in a study of blood T cell repertoires in COVID-19. The assay was immunoSEQ multiplex PCR, and TCRdb's table has in-frame clones only and misses some. The table lists about 220,000 clones, approximately 85% of them singletons, with roughly 2.8% in the top ten. Sequencing used peripheral blood. Source of these receptors: a man aged 45-65 years who had recovered from COVID-19.

In its sample, this clone was seen once. The J gene is TRBJ2-1, the V gene TRBV27, with 11 bases lining up with TRBD2. CDR1 is MNHEY, CDR2 SMNVEV, per germline (reference sequence). Trimming at V came to 5 bases and at J to 5 bases, leaving 8 bases not matched to a gene. There are 16 residues in the CDR3. The CDR3 DNA follows: TGTGCCAGCAGTCCTGTAGCGGGAGGGACGAACAATGAGCAGTTCTTC. It specifies CASSPVAGGTNNEQFF.

This chain uses TRBV5-1 with TRBJ2-1, with 8 bases lining up with TRBD2. V shed 3 bases and J 4 bases; nucleotides not matched to a gene: 9. The germline CDR1 and CDR2 sequences are SGHRS and YFSETQ. There are 16 residues in the CDR3. CDR3 amino acids: CASSSLGVAGYNEQFF. The CDR3 DNA reads TGCGCCAGCAGCTCCCTTGGTGTAGCGGGGTACAATGAGCAGTTCTTC.

The chain combines TRBV7-9 with TRBJ2-7, with a possible D match to TRBD1 (6 bases). CDR3 size: 15 residues. The V gene lost 2 bases and the J gene lost 4 bases, with 15 bases spanning the gap. Germline-derived CDR1 and CDR2 are SEHNR and FQNEAQ (reference sequence). In nucleotides, the CDR3 is TGTGCCAGCAGCTTACGCCGGGACATTCATTACGAGCAGTACTTC. Protein sequence: CASSLRRDIHYEQYF.

This sequence joins TRBV19 and TRBJ2-3, with 8 bases identical to TRBD2. Germline V gene sequence: CDR1 LNHDA, CDR2 SQIVND (reference sequence). V lost 6 bases and J lost 6; bases outside the gene matches: 14. This CDR3 has 16 amino acids. The chain's CDR3 is CASRSSGVGVGDTQYF. The CDR3 nucleotides are TGTGCCAGTAGAAGTAGCGGGGTGGGGGTCGGCGATACGCAGTATTTT. Full variable domain (rest looked up from reference TRBV19 and TRBJ2-3): DGGITQSPKYLFRKEGQNVTLSCEQNLNHDAMYWYRQDPGQGLRLIYYSQIVNDFQKGDIAEGYSVSREKKESFPLTVTSAQKNPTAFYLCASRSSGVGVGDTQYFGPGTRLTVL.

This clone was counted once. The rearrangement joins TRBV12-5 to TRBJ1-6; 7 bases fit TRBD1. Germline trimming cut 2 bases from V and 5 bases from J; bases unmatched to any gene: 9. Germline CDR1 LGHNT, CDR2 FRNRAP. The CDR3 covers 17 residues. The CDR3 region has the DNA TGTGCTAGTGGTTTGTTAGACCCGGGACAGCATAATTCACCCCTCCACTTT. Translating gives CASGLLDPGQHNSPLHF.

V is TRBV6-5 and J is TRBJ2-1; possible D gene TRBD1, 6 bases. Trimming shortened V by 4 bases and J by 5 bases, and 15 bases separated the two germline ends. There are 15 residues in the CDR3. Germline V gene lookup returns CDR1 MNHEY and CDR2 SVGAGI. The CDR3 DNA follows: TGTGCCAGCAGTTCGTTCAGGGGCCGAAACAATGAGCAGTTCTTC. Its translation: CASSSFRGRNNEQFF.

V gene TRBV5-1 combines with J gene TRBJ2-1; possible D gene TRBD2, 5 bases. This CDR3 is built from 12 residues. V lost 0 bases to trimming and J lost 12 bases, with 10 bases between them. The germline V gene encodes CDR1 SGHRS and CDR2 YFSETQ. Written as DNA, the CDR3 is TGCGCCAGCAGCTTGGATCGGGATTTGCAGTTCTTC. It yields the protein CASSLDRDLQFF.

The J gene is TRBJ1-1, the V gene TRBV6-5, with D tentatively TRBD1 (5 bases). The CDR3 contains 14 residues. The germline V gene encodes CDR1 MNHEY and CDR2 SVGAGI. V was pared by 6 bases and J by 4 bases, with 15 bases between. Here the CDR3 reads CASRPGWGGTEAFF. CDR3 nucleotides: TGTGCCAGCAGGCCCGGGTGGGGGGGCACTGAAGCTTTCTTT.

This chain links TRBV20-1 with TRBJ1-2; D ambiguous. Per the germline V gene, CDR1 is DFQATT and CDR2 is SNEGSKA (reference sequence). The V end lost 6 bases, the J end lost 0 bases, and 5 bases lay between the germline ends. The CDR3 has 11 amino acids. DNA of the CDR3: TGCAGTGCCCCAACTAACTATGGCTACACCTTC. This encodes CSAPTNYGYTF.

This rearrangement joins TRBV27 to TRBJ1-2, with 9 bases lining up with TRBD1. Germline V gene data show CDR1 as MNHEY and CDR2 as SMNVEV (reference sequence). CDR3 length: 14 amino acids. After removal of 0 bases from V and 7 bases from J, the junction contained 3 bases not matched to a gene. The CDR3, as DNA: TGTGCCAGCAGTTTATCGGGGACAGGGACTGGCTACACCTTC. Its translation: CASSLSGTGTGYTF.

The V call is TRBV28, the J call TRBJ2-2, with D unresolved. Trimming removed 11 bases at V and 0 bases at J, with 7 bases between. The CDR3 loop spans 12 amino acids. In germline, CDR1 is MDHEN, CDR2 SYDVKM. This CDR3 reads CALTANTGELFF. DNA of the CDR3: TGTGCCCTAACGGCGAACACCGGGGAGCTGTTTTTT.

The chain combines TRBV7-9 with TRBJ2-3; possible D gene TRBD1, 5 bases. The CDR3 has 14 residues. The germline CDR1 and CDR2 sequences are SEHNR and FQNEAQ (reference sequence). The V end was cut by 1 base, the J end by 1 base, with 6 bases between. CDR3 DNA sequence: TGTGCCAGCAGCTTAGGGGGCCGCACAGATACGCAGTATTTT. It is translated as CASSLGGRTDTQYF.

This chain links TRBV28 with TRBJ2-7; D perhaps matches TRBD2 (5 bases). V was pared by 3 bases and J by 0 bases, with 6 bases between. The CDR3 runs 13 residues. Germline assignment: CDR1 MDHEN and CDR2 SYDVKM. CDR3 amino acids: CASSLRASYEQYF. CDR3 coding DNA: TGTGCCAGCAGTTTGCGGGCCTCCTACGAGCAGTACTTC. Complete variable domain (other parts from reference TRBV28 and TRBJ2-7): DVKVTQSSRYLVKRTGEKVFLECVQDMDHENMFWYRQDPGLGLRLIYFSYDVKMKEKGDIPEGYSVSREKKERFSLILESASTNQTSMYLCASSLRASYEQYFGPGTRLTVT.

This chain connects TRBV7-9 to TRBJ2-5; D not resolved. Germline lookup yields CDR1 SEHNR and CDR2 FQNEAQ (reference sequence). This CDR3 is built from 14 residues. V lost 3 bases and J 5 bases, leaving 13 bases between the germline ends. CDR3 sequence (DNA): TGTGCCAGCAGCTTCACCCCAGAAGCGGAGACCCAGTACTTC. As protein: CASSFTPEAETQYF. The whole variable domain, remainder taken from reference TRBV7-9 and TRBJ2-5, is DTGVSQNPRHKITKRGQNVTFRCDPISEHNRLYWYRQTLGQGPEFLTYFQNEAQLEKSRLLSDRFSAERPKGSFSTLEIQRTEQGDSAMYLCASSFTPEAETQYFGPGTRLLVL.

V and J are TRBV28 and TRBJ2-5; TRBD1 is a possible D gene (6 bases). The germline V and J ends were trimmed by 9 bases and 0 bases, with 17 bases remaining between them. Germline CDR1 and CDR2: MDHEN and SYDVKM. The CDR3 has 15 amino acids. The CDR3 bases are TGTGCCAGTAAACTGACAGGAAACTACCAAGAGACCCAGTACTTC. It translates to CASKLTGNYQETQYF.

The chain links TRBV27 to TRBJ2-7, with TRBD1 identical over 9 bases. Per the germline V gene, CDR1 is MNHEY and CDR2 is SMNVEV (reference sequence). J lost 2 bases, V lost 5 bases, and 4 bases had no gene match. This CDR3 comprises 14 residues. CDR3: CASSPRDRAYEQYF. The DNA for the CDR3 is TGTGCCAGCAGTCCCCGGGACAGGGCCTACGAGCAGTACTTC.

V and J are TRBV7-9 and TRBJ2-2; D is possibly TRBD2 (5 bases). Trimming stripped 1 base from V and 7 bases from J, with 13 bases between. Germline lookup yields CDR1 SEHNR and CDR2 FQNEAQ (reference sequence). This CDR3 region has 15 residues. CDR3 sequence: CASSLGLAGIGELFF. In DNA, the CDR3 is TGTGCCAGCAGCTTAGGGCTAGCCGGTATCGGGGAGCTGTTTTTT.

The chain links TRBV27 to TRBJ2-5, with a weak D call TRBD1 (5 bases). The V end was cut by 10 bases, the J end by 2 bases, with 14 bases between. The CDR3 has 13 residues. CDR1 is MNHEY, CDR2 SMNVEV, per germline (reference sequence). The CDR3 loop is CATTTAGQETQYF. The DNA of the CDR3 is TGTGCCACCACTACCGCAGGGCAAGAGACCCAGTACTTC.

The J gene is TRBJ2-7, the V gene TRBV2; TRBD2 agrees at 13 bases. The germline gives CDR1 SNHLY, CDR2 FYNNEI. This CDR3 is built from 16 residues. V was clipped by 4 bases and J by 0 bases; unmatched bases: 3. The CDR3 protein is CASSGLAGGSSYEQYF. The CDR3 DNA reads as TGTGCCAGCAGTGGACTAGCGGGAGGCAGCTCCTACGAGCAGTACTTC.

V usage is TRBV7-9 and J usage is TRBJ2-5, with 7 bases identical to TRBD2. Germline CDR1 and CDR2: SEHNR and FQNEAQ (reference sequence). This CDR3 is built from 17 residues. The trim removed 5 bases at V and 1 base at J, leaving 13 bases unmatched. The CDR3 sequence: CASSTLAKGPSQETQYF. The CDR3 DNA reads TGTGCCAGCAGCACACTAGCGAAGGGACCGAGCCAAGAGACCCAGTACTTC.

J is TRBJ2-7 and V is TRBV10-3; D may be TRBD1 (5 bases). The CDR3 totals 16 residues. V lost 0 bases and J 0 bases, leaving 12 bases between the germline ends. Germline CDR1 ENHRY, CDR2 SYGVKD. The CDR3 sequence: CAISESGRQGSYEQYF. The CDR3 coding sequence is TGTGCCATCAGTGAGTCCGGACGGCAGGGCTCCTACGAGCAGTACTTC.

The J gene is TRBJ1-2, the V gene TRBV29-1, with 7 bases fitting TRBD1. The CDR3 totals 18 residues. Germline assignment: CDR1 SQVTM and CDR2 ANQGSEA. V was clipped by 0 bases and J by 3 bases; unmatched bases: 16. The DNA of the CDR3 is TGCAGCGTTGAAGAGGGTTGGTCAGAATCAGGGGGTCACTATGGCTACACCTTC. Residues: CSVEEGWSESGGHYGYTF.

The chain has TRBV18 and TRBJ1-2; D perhaps matches TRBD1 (5 bases). Trimming stripped 3 bases from V and 4 bases from J, with 12 bases between. From germline, CDR1 is KGHSH and CDR2 LQKENI. The length of the CDR3 is 14 residues. CDR3 DNA: TGTGCCAGCTCACCGACAGTGCCGTCCTATGGCTACACCTTC. Residues: CASSPTVPSYGYTF.

The chain is built from TRBV24-1 and TRBJ2-2; TRBD1 is a possible D gene (5 bases). The germline gives CDR1 KGHDR, CDR2 SFDVKD. Trimming removed 7 bases at V and 2 bases at J, with 16 bases between. The CDR3 is 16 amino acids. CDR3 DNA: TGTGCCACCAGAGATGTCTGGACACAAAACACCGGGGAGCTGTTTTTT. This gives the protein CATRDVWTQNTGELFF.

V usage is TRBV28 and J usage is TRBJ1-5; 9 bases fit TRBD1. The germline gives CDR1 MDHEN, CDR2 SYDVKM. The CDR3 runs to 14 residues. After removal of 6 bases from V and 6 bases from J, the junction contained 6 bases not matched to a gene. This CDR3 is CASRQGAGGQPQHF. CDR3 nucleotide sequence: TGTGCCAGCAGACAGGGGGCTGGGGGTCAGCCCCAGCATTTT. The complete variable domain, with remaining parts taken from reference TRBV28 and TRBJ1-5, reads DVKVTQSSRYLVKRTGEKVFLECVQDMDHENMFWYRQDPGLGLRLIYFSYDVKMKEKGDIPEGYSVSREKKERFSLILESASTNQTSMYLCASRQGAGGQPQHFGDGTRLSIL.

This chain connects TRBV27 to TRBJ2-2; 10 nucleotides line up with TRBD1. The CDR3 is made up of 14 amino acids. Germline-derived CDR1 and CDR2 are MNHEY and SMNVEV (reference sequence). Trimming took 7 bases from V and 6 from J; bases not matched to a gene: 5. The CDR3 DNA sequence: TGTGCCAGCACCAGACAGGGGGCATCCGGGGAGCTGTTTTTT. This codes for CASTRQGASGELFF.